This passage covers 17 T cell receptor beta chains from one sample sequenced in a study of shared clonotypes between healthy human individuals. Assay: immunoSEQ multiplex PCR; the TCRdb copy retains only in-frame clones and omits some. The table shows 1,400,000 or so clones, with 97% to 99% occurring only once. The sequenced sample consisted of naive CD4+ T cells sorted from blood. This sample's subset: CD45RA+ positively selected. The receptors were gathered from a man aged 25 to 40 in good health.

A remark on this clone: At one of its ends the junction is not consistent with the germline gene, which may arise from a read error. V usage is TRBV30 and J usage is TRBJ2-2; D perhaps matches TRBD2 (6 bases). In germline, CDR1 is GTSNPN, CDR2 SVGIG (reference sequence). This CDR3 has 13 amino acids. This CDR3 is CAWRVLASGQLFF. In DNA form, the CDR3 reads TGTGCCTGGAGGGTGCTGGCGAGCGGGCAGCTGTTTTTT.

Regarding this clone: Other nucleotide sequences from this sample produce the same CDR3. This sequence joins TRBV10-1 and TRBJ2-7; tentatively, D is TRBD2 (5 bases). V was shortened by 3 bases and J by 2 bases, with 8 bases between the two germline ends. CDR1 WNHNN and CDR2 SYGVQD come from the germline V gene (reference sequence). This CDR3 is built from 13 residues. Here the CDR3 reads CASSESGTYEQYF. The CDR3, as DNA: TGCGCCAGCAGTGAATCGGGAACCTACGAGCAGTACTTC.

CDR3 sequence: CASSLGVGPWETQYF. Written as DNA, the CDR3 is TGTGCCAGCAGCTTGGGCGTTGGACCATGGGAGACCCAGTACTTC. This sequence joins TRBV5-6 and TRBJ2-5; D is unclear. The CDR3 is 15 residues long. CDR1 and CDR2 from the germline V gene are SGHDT and YYEEEE. V was trimmed by 0 bases and J by 5 bases, leaving 14 bases between them.

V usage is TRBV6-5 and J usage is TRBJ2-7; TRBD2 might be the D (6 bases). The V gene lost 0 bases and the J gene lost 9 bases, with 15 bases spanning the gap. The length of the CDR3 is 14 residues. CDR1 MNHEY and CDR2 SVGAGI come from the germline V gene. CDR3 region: CASSYSRGGTGQYF. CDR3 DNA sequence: TGTGCCAGCAGTTACTCGAGAGGAGGGACTGGGCAGTACTTC.

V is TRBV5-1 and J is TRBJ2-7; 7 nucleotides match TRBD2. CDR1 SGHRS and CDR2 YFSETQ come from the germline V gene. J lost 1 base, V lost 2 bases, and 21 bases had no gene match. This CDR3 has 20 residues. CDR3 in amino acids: CASSLSGGTMLGRSSYEQYF. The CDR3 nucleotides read TGCGCCAGCAGCTTATCGGGTGGGACTATGCTTGGACGGTCTTCCTACGAGCAGTACTTC. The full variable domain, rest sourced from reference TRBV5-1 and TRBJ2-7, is KAGVTQTPRYLIKTRGQQVTLSCSPISGHRSVSWYQQTPGQGLQFLFEYFSETQRNKGNFPGRFSGRQFSNSRSEMNVSTLELGDSALYLCASSLSGGTMLGRSSYEQYFGPGTRLTVT.

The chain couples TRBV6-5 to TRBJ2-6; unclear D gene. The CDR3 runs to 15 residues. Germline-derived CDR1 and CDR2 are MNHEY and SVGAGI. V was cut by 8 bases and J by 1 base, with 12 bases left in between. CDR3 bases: TGTGCCAGCGGCCGGGTATTGTCTGGGGCCAACGTCCTGACTTTC. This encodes CASGRVLSGANVLTF.

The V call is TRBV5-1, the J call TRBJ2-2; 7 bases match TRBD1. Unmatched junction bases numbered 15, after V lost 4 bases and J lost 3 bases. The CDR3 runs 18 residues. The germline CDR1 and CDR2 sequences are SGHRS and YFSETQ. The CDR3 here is CASSPAPGGRGDTGELFF. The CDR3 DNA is TGCGCCAGCAGCCCGGCGCCAGGGGGACGAGGAGACACCGGGGAGCTGTTTTTT. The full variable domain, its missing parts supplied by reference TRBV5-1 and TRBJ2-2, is KAGVTQTPRYLIKTRGQQVTLSCSPISGHRSVSWYQQTPGQGLQFLFEYFSETQRNKGNFPGRFSGRQFSNSRSEMNVSTLELGDSALYLCASSPAPGGRGDTGELFFGEGSRLTVL.

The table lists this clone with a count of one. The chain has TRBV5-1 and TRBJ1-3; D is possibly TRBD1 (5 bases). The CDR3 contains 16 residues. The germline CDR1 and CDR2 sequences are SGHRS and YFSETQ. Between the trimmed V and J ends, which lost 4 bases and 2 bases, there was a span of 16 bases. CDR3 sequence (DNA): TGCGCCAGCAGCGGAGACAGCCCAAGGGCTGGAAACACCATATATTTT. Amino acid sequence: CASSGDSPRAGNTIYF.

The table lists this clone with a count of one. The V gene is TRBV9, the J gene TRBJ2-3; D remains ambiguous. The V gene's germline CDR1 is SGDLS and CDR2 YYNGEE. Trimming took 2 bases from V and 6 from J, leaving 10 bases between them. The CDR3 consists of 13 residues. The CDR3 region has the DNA TGTGCCAGCAGCGTGGACCTAGGGGATACGCAGTATTTT. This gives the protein CASSVDLGDTQYF.

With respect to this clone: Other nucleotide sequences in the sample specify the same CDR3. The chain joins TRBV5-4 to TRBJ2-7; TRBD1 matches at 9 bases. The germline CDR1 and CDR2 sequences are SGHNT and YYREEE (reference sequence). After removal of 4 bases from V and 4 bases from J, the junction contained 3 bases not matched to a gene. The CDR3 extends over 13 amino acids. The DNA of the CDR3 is TGTGCCAGCAGCCGGGACAGGGAATACGAGCAGTACTTC. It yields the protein CASSRDREYEQYF.

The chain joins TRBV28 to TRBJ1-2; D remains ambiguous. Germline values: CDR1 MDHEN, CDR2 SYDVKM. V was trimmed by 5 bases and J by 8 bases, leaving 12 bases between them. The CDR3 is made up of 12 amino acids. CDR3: CASSLEIGGYTF. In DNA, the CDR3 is TGTGCCAGCAGTCTAGAGATTGGAGGCTACACCTTC.

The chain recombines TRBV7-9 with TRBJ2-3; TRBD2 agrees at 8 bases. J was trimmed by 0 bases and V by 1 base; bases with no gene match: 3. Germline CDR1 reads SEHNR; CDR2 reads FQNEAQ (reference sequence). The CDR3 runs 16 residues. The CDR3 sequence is CASSLDSGGSTDTQYF. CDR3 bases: TGTGCCAGCAGCTTAGATTCGGGAGGGAGCACAGATACGCAGTATTTT.

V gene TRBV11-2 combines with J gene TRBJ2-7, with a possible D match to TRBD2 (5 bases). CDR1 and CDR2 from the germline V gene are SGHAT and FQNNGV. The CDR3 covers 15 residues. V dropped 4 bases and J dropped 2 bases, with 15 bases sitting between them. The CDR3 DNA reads TGTGCCAGCAGCTCGTTAACTAGTTCCCCCTACGAGCAGTACTTC. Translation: CASSSLTSSPYEQYF.

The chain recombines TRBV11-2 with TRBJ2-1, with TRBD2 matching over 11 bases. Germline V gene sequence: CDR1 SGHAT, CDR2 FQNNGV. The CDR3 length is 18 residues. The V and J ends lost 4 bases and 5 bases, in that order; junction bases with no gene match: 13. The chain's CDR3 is CASSSPTGTSGSDNEQFF. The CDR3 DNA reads TGTGCCAGCAGCTCGCCCACGGGGACTAGCGGATCAGACAATGAGCAGTTCTTC.

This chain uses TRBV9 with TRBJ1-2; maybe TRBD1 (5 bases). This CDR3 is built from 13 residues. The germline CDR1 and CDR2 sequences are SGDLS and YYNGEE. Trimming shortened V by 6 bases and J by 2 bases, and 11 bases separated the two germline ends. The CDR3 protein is CASIEGSNYGYTF. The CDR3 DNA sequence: TGTGCCAGCATCGAGGGGTCAAACTATGGCTACACCTTC.

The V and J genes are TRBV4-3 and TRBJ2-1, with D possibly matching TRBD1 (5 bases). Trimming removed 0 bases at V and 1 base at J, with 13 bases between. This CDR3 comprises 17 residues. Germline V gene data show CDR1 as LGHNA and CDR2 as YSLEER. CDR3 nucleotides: TGCGCCAGCAGCCAAGATACAAAGGGGTCTTCCTACAATGAGCAGTTCTTC. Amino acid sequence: CASSQDTKGSSYNEQFF.

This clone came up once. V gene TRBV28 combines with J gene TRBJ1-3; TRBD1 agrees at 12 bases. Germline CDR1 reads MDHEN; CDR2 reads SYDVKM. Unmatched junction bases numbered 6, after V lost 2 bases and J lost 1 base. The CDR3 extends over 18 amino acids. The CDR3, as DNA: TGTGCCAGCAGTTTAGGGACAGGGGGCTTTTGGTCTGGAAACACCATATATTTT. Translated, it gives CASSLGTGGFWSGNTIYF. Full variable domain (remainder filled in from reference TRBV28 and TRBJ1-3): DVKVTQSSRYLVKRTGEKVFLECVQDMDHENMFWYRQDPGLGLRLIYFSYDVKMKEKGDIPEGYSVSREKKERFSLILESASTNQTSMYLCASSLGTGGFWSGNTIYFGEGSWLTVV.